The 25 T cell receptor beta chains below come from one sample, sequenced in a study of blood T cell repertoires in COVID-19. The assay was immunoSEQ multiplex PCR, and TCRdb's table has in-frame clones only and misses some. The sample lists 140,000 to 150,000 clones; about 83% were seen once. Sequenced input: PBMCs or T cells enriched from blood (not recorded which). These receptors originate from a woman aged 50 to 65 with acute COVID-19.

CDR3 residues: CASSRPQGMVTEAFF. The DNA for the CDR3 is TGTGCCAGCAGTCGACCTCAGGGTATGGTGACTGAAGCTTTCTTT. The chain uses TRBV9 and TRBJ1-1, with D maybe TRBD1 (5 bases). CDR1 is SGDLS and CDR2 is YYNGEE in the germline V gene. With 5 bases removed from V and 5 bases from J, the gap between germline ends came to 19 bases. The CDR3 consists of 15 residues.

The chain links TRBV30 to TRBJ1-3; possibly TRBD1 for D (5 bases). The CDR3 length is 15 residues. Trimming pared 2 bases from V and 0 bases from J, leaving 11 bases between. The germline gives CDR1 GTSNPN, CDR2 SVGIG (reference sequence). The DNA of the CDR3 is TGTGCCTGGAGTCCTCCAGGGAACTCTGGAAACACCATATATTTT. Translation gives CAWSPPGNSGNTIYF.

This clone was seen a single time. CDR3 DNA: TGTGCCAGCTCAGCAGGGTCGAGGTATGAAAAACTGTTTTTT. Amino acids: CASSAGSRYEKLFF. The J gene is TRBJ1-4, the V gene TRBV7-7; D might be TRBD1 (5 bases). Trimming shortened V by 8 bases and J by 6 bases, and 16 bases separated the two germline ends. This CDR3 has 14 residues. Germline V gives CDR1 SSHAT, CDR2 FNYEAQ (reference sequence). The full variable domain, with the rest looked up from reference TRBV7-7 and TRBJ1-4, is GAGVSQSPRYKVTKRGQDVTLRCDPISSHATLYWYQQALGQGPEFLTYFNYEAQPDKSGLPSDRFSAERPEGSISTLTIQRTEQRDSAMYRCASSAGSRYEKLFFGSGTQLSVL.

CDR3 in DNA: TGTGCCACAACGGACAGGGTCCCAGATACGCAGTATTTT. Translated: CATTDRVPDTQYF. The rearrangement links TRBV7-2 to TRBJ2-3, with 8 bases identical to TRBD1. Germline loops: CDR1 SGHTA, CDR2 FQGNSA. J lost 4 bases, V lost 10 bases, and 7 bases had no gene match. The CDR3 covers 13 residues.

The chain employs TRBV19 and TRBJ2-6, with unresolved D. Looked up from germline, CDR1 is LNHDA and CDR2 is SQIVND (reference sequence). CDR3 length equals 15 residues. V gave up 5 bases and J gave up 4 bases, with 12 bases separating them. CDR3 loop: CASSRSQPGANVLTF. DNA for the CDR3: TGTGCCAGTAGTCGTAGCCAGCCCGGGGCCAACGTCCTGACTTTC.

J is TRBJ1-2 and V is TRBV2; perhaps TRBD1 as D (5 bases). Trimming pared 6 bases from V and 0 bases from J, leaving 11 bases between. The CDR3 totals 14 residues. CDR1 and CDR2 from the germline V gene are SNHLY and FYNNEI. The CDR3 loop reads CASRRDSTNYGYTF. The CDR3, as DNA: TGTGCCAGCAGGCGGGACTCGACTAACTATGGCTACACCTTC.

V and J are TRBV2 and TRBJ2-2; D may be TRBD2 (5 bases). This CDR3 region has 16 residues. Germline assignment: CDR1 SNHLY and CDR2 FYNNEI. V was shortened by 8 bases and J by 6 bases, with 22 bases between the two germline ends. CDR3 region: CASSDVTDSRPGELFF. The DNA of the CDR3 is TGTGCCAGCTCCGATGTTACGGACTCCCGCCCCGGGGAGCTGTTTTTT.

The rearrangement links TRBV11-2 to TRBJ1-5; TRBD1 aligns across 9 bases. The V and J ends lost 5 bases and 9 bases, in that order; junction bases with no gene match: 5. Germline-derived CDR1 and CDR2 are SGHAT and FQNNGV. This CDR3 has 13 amino acids. CDR3 sequence: CASSLRGQGPQHF. DNA for the CDR3: TGTGCCAGCAGCCTTAGGGGACAGGGGCCCCAGCATTTT.

This chain links TRBV4-2 with TRBJ2-3; the D gene is possibly TRBD1 (6 bases). Germline V gene data show CDR1 as LGHNA and CDR2 as YNFKEQ. The CDR3 covers 15 residues. V was cut by 0 bases and J by 9 bases, with 16 bases left in between. The CDR3: CASSQDSATGPTQYF. As DNA, the CDR3 is TGTGCCAGCAGCCAAGACTCCGCGACAGGCCCCACGCAGTATTTT.

As DNA, the CDR3 is TGTGCCAGCACCGGTTGGGAGAGGGAGGGGGACTATGGCTACACCTTC. Its translation: CASTGWEREGDYGYTF. V gene TRBV2 combines with J gene TRBJ1-2; possible D gene TRBD1, 6 bases. The CDR3 extends over 16 amino acids. Per the germline V gene, CDR1 is SNHLY and CDR2 is FYNNEI. V lost 7 bases and J lost 3, with 21 bases in between.

The chain is built from TRBV6-5 and TRBJ2-7; the match to TRBD1 covers 7 bases. Losses at the gene ends were 4 bases for V and 4 bases for J; bases not matched to a gene: 10. The CDR3 length is 15 residues. Germline V gene data show CDR1 as MNHEY and CDR2 as SVGAGI. The CDR3 region has the DNA TGTGCCAGCAGTTCAAGGACAGGCAGCGTGTACGAGCAGTACTTC. It yields the protein CASSSRTGSVYEQYF.

This clone appeared a single time. This sequence joins TRBV7-6 and TRBJ2-5; TRBD2 agrees at 9 bases. Germline V gene sequence: CDR1 SGHVS, CDR2 FNYEAQ. J lost 5 bases, V lost 5 bases, and 9 bases had no gene match. The CDR3 is 15 residues long. The CDR3 coding sequence is TGTGCCAGCAGCGACCCTGGCGGGAGGGGGGAGACCCAGTACTTC. Encoded protein: CASSDPGGRGETQYF.

The chain has TRBV27 and TRBJ2-1; the match to TRBD2 covers 7 bases. With V trimmed by 5 bases and J by 1 base, 8 bases remained unmatched. The CDR3 runs to 16 residues. The germline CDR1 and CDR2 sequences are MNHEY and SMNVEV (reference sequence). The CDR3 here is CASSPPLAVSYNEQFF. The CDR3 DNA is TGTGCCAGCAGTCCCCCTCTAGCGGTTTCCTACAATGAGCAGTTCTTC.

The rearrangement joins TRBV7-9 to TRBJ1-4, with a possible D match to TRBD1 (5 bases). Germline V CDR1 and CDR2: SEHNR, FQNEAQ (reference sequence). The CDR3 is made up of 15 amino acids. V shed 6 bases and J shed 8 bases, with 19 bases lying between them. The CDR3 loop reads CASSPSGTGGEKLFF. The CDR3 DNA follows: TGTGCCAGCAGTCCAAGCGGGACGGGCGGAGAAAAACTGTTTTTT.

In this sample, this clone turned up once. The chain is built from TRBV29-1 and TRBJ2-7; 9 bases match TRBD2. The CDR3 is 14 amino acids. V shed 7 bases and J 3 bases; nucleotides not matched to a gene: 10. The V gene's germline CDR1 is SQVTM and CDR2 ANQGSEA. CDR3 DNA sequence: TGCAGCGCATCCAAGGCTAGCGGGATCTACGAGCAGTACTTC. Translated: CSASKASGIYEQYF.

The CDR3 region has the DNA TGTGCCAGCAGTGTGGGGCAGTCGTATGGCTACACCTTC. This encodes CASSVGQSYGYTF. The gene calls are TRBV2 and TRBJ1-2, with D maybe TRBD1 (5 bases). From germline, CDR1 is SNHLY and CDR2 FYNNEI. V shed 4 bases and J shed 5 bases, with 11 bases lying between them. The CDR3 is made up of 13 amino acids.

The chain links TRBV12-2 to TRBJ2-7; the table's D gene call, TRBD1, was not cross checked with the DNA. TRBV12-2 is assigned pseudogene status. The CDR3 totals 14 residues. The CDR3 bases are TGTGCAAGTCGCTTACTCAGGGGGTCCTACGAGCAGTACTTC. It specifies CASRLLRGSYEQYF.

This chain connects TRBV19 to TRBJ1-4; 7 nucleotides match TRBD1. The V and J ends lost 5 bases and 7 bases, in that order; junction bases with no gene match: 10. The CDR3 sequence is 15 residues long. The germline V gene has CDR1 LNHDA and CDR2 SQIVND (reference sequence). DNA for the CDR3: TGTGCCAGTAGTGGCGAGACAGGGTGGGTTGAAAAACTGTTTTTT. It is translated as CASSGETGWVEKLFF.

The rearrangement uses TRBV3-1 (or the pseudogene TRBV3-2) and TRBJ2-3; 8 bases are shared with TRBD1. The CDR3 loop spans 14 amino acids. V lost 7 bases, J lost 6 bases, and 9 bases stayed unmatched. From germline, CDR1 is LGHDT and CDR2 YNNKEL (reference sequence). CDR3 sequence: CASTLQGAVDTQYF. CDR3 DNA: TGTGCCAGCACCCTTCAGGGGGCCGTGGATACGCAGTATTTT.

V gene TRBV9 combines with J gene TRBJ2-3; TRBD2 aligns across 9 bases. The V and J ends lost 8 bases and 1 base, in that order; junction bases with no gene match: 8. The CDR3 runs 15 residues. Looked up from germline, CDR1 is SGDLS and CDR2 is YYNGEE. CDR3 nucleotides: TGTGCCAGTGCTAGCGGGAATGAGGGCACAGATACGCAGTATTTT. Its protein product is CASASGNEGTDTQYF.

The chain recombines TRBV19 with TRBJ1-3, with unresolved D. V dropped 3 bases and J dropped 0 bases, with 9 bases sitting between them. The CDR3 spans 15 residues. CDR1 and CDR2 (germline): LNHDA, SQIVND (reference sequence). CDR3 sequence reads: CASSIFDSSGNTIYF. For the CDR3, the DNA is TGTGCCAGTAGTATCTTTGACTCCTCTGGAAACACCATATATTTT.

V gene TRBV5-1 combines with J gene TRBJ2-7; 10 bases are shared with TRBD2. This CDR3 has 17 residues. CDR1 SGHRS and CDR2 YFSETQ come from the germline V gene. V dropped 1 base and J dropped 6; count of bases not matched to a gene: 13. The CDR3 bases are TGCGCCAGCAGCTTGAGTGGCCGGGCTAGCGGGAGCCTCGAGCAGTACTTC. Its protein is CASSLSGRASGSLEQYF. The entire variable domain, with the rest obtained from reference TRBV5-1 and TRBJ2-7, is as follows: KAGVTQTPRYLIKTRGQQVTLSCSPISGHRSVSWYQQTPGQGLQFLFEYFSETQRNKGNFPGRFSGRQFSNSRSEMNVSTLELGDSALYLCASSLSGRASGSLEQYFGPGTRLTVT.

This rearrangement joins TRBV19 to TRBJ1-5, with TRBD1 matching over 8 bases. In germline, CDR1 is LNHDA, CDR2 SQIVND (reference sequence). The CDR3 is 17 amino acids. Losses at the gene ends were 6 bases for V and 0 bases for J; bases not matched to a gene: 10. The CDR3 here is CASSSKGTGYSNQPQHF. CDR3 in DNA: TGTGCCAGTAGCTCGAAGGGGACAGGATATAGCAATCAGCCCCAGCATTTT.

This sequence joins TRBV5-1 and TRBJ1-3; 8 bases are shared with TRBD1. This CDR3 contains 19 residues. Germline lookup yields CDR1 SGHRS and CDR2 YFSETQ. Trimming at V came to 0 bases and at J to 0 bases, leaving 11 bases not matched to a gene. CDR3 protein: CASSLGQGFRGLSGNTIYF. CDR3 in DNA: TGCGCCAGCAGCTTGGGACAGGGGTTTCGAGGGCTCTCTGGAAACACCATATATTTT.

The chain couples TRBV5-1 to TRBJ1-2; the match to TRBD1 covers 11 bases. CDR3 size: 15 residues. Trimming cost V 2 bases and J 4 bases; bases outside gene matches: 4. From germline, CDR1 is SGHRS and CDR2 YFSETQ. The CDR3 here is CASSLRTGGRYGYTF. CDR3 nucleotide sequence: TGCGCCAGCAGCTTAAGGACAGGGGGCCGCTATGGCTACACCTTC.